This TCR beta chain comes out of a study of T cell repertoires in aging, cancer and after chemotherapy. Study observations and caveats: These repertoire data do not allow conclusions about immunological memory after chemotherapy. Loss of evenness, beyond lost richness, contributed to age-related TCR diversity decline in cancer patients. Median generation probability rose over the chemotherapy interval in each cancer cohort, suggesting rebound thymic output. Lymphoid organ infiltration in hematological cancer patients may impair thymic emigration or peripheral T cell expansion.

Peripheral blood genomic DNA, not sorted cells or RNA, was the template. As to this clonotype: Antigen specificity is unknown.

CDR1 and CDR2 (germline): DFQATT, SNEGSKA (reference sequence). V shed 5 bases, J shed 4 bases, and the junction held 8 bases outside the gene matches. The CDR3 covers 15 residues. Rearranged V-D-J TRB sequences were amplified with a mixed TRB-A/B primer pool. From the multiplex PCR reads, TCRdb called clonotypes with MiXCR, one entry per CDR3 protein. The sample shows about 480 distinct CDR3 sequences, roughly 63% of them seen only once. The genes are TRBV20-1 and TRBJ1-6, with 7 bases aligning to TRBD1. This receptor was identified in a human donor with a blood cancer. The sample consisted of blood. The CDR3 is CSAFINRGYNSPLHF. The CDR3 DNA reads as TGCAGTGCTTTTATTAACAGGGGATATAATTCACCCCTCCACTTT.